This TCR beta chain was obtained from a study of vaccination effects on CD4 cells after COVID-19. Study-wide context: A couple of convalescent patients were sampled 16 days and one week before vaccination.

As concerns this clone: Its antigen remains unknown.

Sequencing in the ViraFEST assay came after antigen-specific CD4+ T cells had been expanded with viral peptide pools, which were used to stimulate PBMC. Isolating CD4+ T cells followed approximately 10 days of culture. The person was diagnosed with PCR-confirmed SARS-CoV-2 infection between March and December 2020. Findings of the study overall: New vaccine-induced clones made up most post-vaccine spike-reactive clones in convalescents.

Some clones are missing from TCRdb's copy, which holds only in-frame ones; the method was immunoSEQ multiplex PCR. This sample has around 50,000 clones, with under 80% found just once. The sequence came from a human donor who had a prior SARS-CoV-2 infection. The material was CD4+ T cells from PBMCs cultured with HIV peptides, obtained before COVID-19 vaccination. The subset was: HIV-1 Nef peptide pool negative control/reference culture.

The CDR3 here is CASSQALNGPQHF. The CDR3 DNA follows: TGTGCCAGCAGCCAAGCTTTGAACGGGCCCCAGCATTTT. This chain joins TRBV14 and TRBJ1-5; no firm D call. The V end was cut by 1 base, the J end by 9 bases, with 10 bases between. This CDR3 has 13 residues. CDR1 SGHDN and CDR2 FVKESK come from the germline V gene.